This T cell receptor beta chain is drawn from a study of molecular identifiers for immune sequencing clone quantification. General study results and limits: Detection of one spiked Jurkat cell's TCR RNA reportedly worked in about a million naive cells.

Via MiXCR, TCRdb re-called the PCR reads, giving one row per CDR3 protein. Here the sample spans tens of thousands of distinct CDR3 sequences, under 20% being singletons. Germline V gene data show CDR1 as SEHNR and CDR2 as FQNEAQ (reference sequence). The CDR3 extends over 15 amino acids. V lost 0 bases and J 0 bases, leaving 9 bases between the germline ends. This clonotype was seen a few times. What it binds is not known. A much larger clonotype is one base distant, so this may be a read error. The CDR3 does not close with the conserved phenylalanine or tryptophan, likely indicating a read error. The TCR comes from a human donor in good health. Some libraries in this study had Jurkat cell RNA spiked in. Specimen: naive CD8+ T cells from blood, with Jurkat cell RNA spiked in. Subset in this sample: FACS-sorted CD8+CD4-CCR7+CD45RA+ naive T cells. The chain links TRBV7-9 to TRBJ2-7; perhaps TRBD2 as D (6 bases). CDR3 coding DNA: TGTGCCAGCAGCTTAGCAGGAGGGACCTCCTACGAGCAGTACTAC. Amino acid sequence: CASSLAGGTSYEQYY.